The 22 T cell receptor beta chains listed next were all sequenced from one sample in a study of tumor and adjacent non-tumor tissue in lung cancer. RNA was extracted from bulk tissue without any cell sorting. The library came from three nested PCR rounds adapted from ARM-PCR protocols. MiXCR, applied by TCRdb to the multiplex PCR reads, yields one record per CDR3 protein. Of approximately 86,000 distinct CDR3 sequences in the sample, over 55% were seen once. The sequenced sample was lung tumor tissue. The receptors come from a woman aged 40 to 55 with non-small cell lung cancer.

This clonotype was detected a few times. It may be a read error: a sequence one base away is much more abundant. This chain connects TRBV10-2 to TRBJ2-2; possibly TRBD1 for D (6 bases). Trimming left V 6 bases short and J 5 bases short, with 19 bases between. CDR1 and CDR2 from the germline V gene are WSHSY and SAAADI. The CDR3 consists of 16 residues. This CDR3 is CASSLPGVGDTGELFF. The CDR3 DNA follows: TGCGCCAGCAGCCTTCCAGGGGTGGGAGATACCGGGGAGCTGTTTTTT.

There are many counts of this clonotype. The V call is TRBV2, the J call TRBJ1-6; D unclear. CDR1 SNHLY and CDR2 FYNNEI come from the germline V gene. The CDR3 extends over 15 amino acids. Between the trimmed V and J ends, which lost 4 bases and 9 bases, there was a span of 16 bases. The CDR3 coding sequence is TGTGCCAGCAGTGCGGAGCCAGGCACCGGTTCACCCCTCCACTTT. Translated: CASSAEPGTGSPLHF.

There are many counts of this clonotype. This chain connects TRBV4-1 to TRBJ1-2; no definite D call. V lost 3 bases to trimming and J lost 8 bases, with 10 bases between them. The CDR3 loop spans 12 amino acids. Germline V gene data show CDR1 as MGHRA and CDR2 as YSYEKL. CDR3 loop: CASSQGYGGYTF. The CDR3 DNA is TGCGCCAGCAGCCAGGGGTATGGGGGCTACACCTTC.

Of note for this clonotype: The germline gene is not matched at one end of the junction; a read error may be the cause. The rearrangement joins TRBV24-1 to TRBJ2-2; D might be TRBD1 (6 bases). The germline V gene has CDR1 KGHDR and CDR2 SFDVKD. The CDR3 sequence is 14 residues long. The CDR3 sequence is CATSEDSPTGKLFF. Written as DNA, the CDR3 is TGTGCAACCAGTGAGGACAGCCCCACCGGGAAGCTGTTTTTT.

As for this clonotype: An end of the junction does not agree with germline; a read error may underlie this. V is TRBV11-3 and J is TRBJ2-7; D unclear. The CDR3 is made up of 13 amino acids. Germline V gene lookup returns CDR1 SGHNT and CDR2 YENEEA. In DNA, the CDR3 is TGTACCAGCAGTCCCGGACCACTCAGCGAGCAGTACTTC. This gives the protein CTSSPGPLSEQYF.

The chain joins TRBV28 to TRBJ1-5; 9 nucleotides line up with TRBD1. The CDR3 is 17 residues long. V shed 10 bases and J 6 bases; nucleotides not matched to a gene: 19. Looked up from germline, CDR1 is MDHEN and CDR2 is SYDVKM. The CDR3 loop reads CANNPKSSGTGTQPQHF. Written as DNA, the CDR3 is TGTGCCAACAACCCTAAATCTTCCGGGACAGGGACTCAGCCCCAGCATTTT.

On this clonotype: A read error may explain this, as a much larger clone is one base away. The rearrangement joins TRBV7-2 to TRBJ2-1, with TRBD2 as a possible D gene (5 bases). Germline CDR1 SGHTA, CDR2 FQGNSA. V lost 5 bases and J 5 bases, leaving 10 bases between the germline ends. This CDR3 spans 13 amino acids. CDR3 protein: CASSAIGDNEQFF. The DNA of the CDR3 is TGTGCCAGCAGCGCAATCGGGGACAATGAGCAGTTCTTC.

About this clonotype: One end of the junction is discordant with germline, which a read error may explain. The V gene is TRBV4-2, the J gene TRBJ2-5; tentatively, D is TRBD2 (6 bases). There are 16 residues in the CDR3. Looked up from germline, CDR1 is LGHNA and CDR2 is YNFKEQ. The CDR3 nucleotides are TGTGTCAGCAGCCAAGGGGAGGCGCGCTGTTGGGAGACCTACTACTTC. Amino acid sequence: CVSSQGEARCWETYYF.

As to this clonotype: One junction end does not reproduce the germline sequence, and a read error may be involved. The chain couples TRBV6-5 to TRBJ1-2; D gene uncertain. Germline-derived CDR1 and CDR2 are MNHEY and SVGAGI. CDR3 size: 15 residues. The CDR3 here is CASSSASTSNYGYTF. DNA for the CDR3: TGTGCTAGCAGTTCTGCATCTACATCTAACTATGGCTACACCTTC.

Comment on this clonotype: A read error may account for a junction end that differs from germline. V and J are TRBV10-1 and TRBJ2-7; 7 bases are a match to TRBD1. CDR3 length equals 14 residues. Germline V lookup: CDR1 WNHNN, CDR2 SYGVQD (reference sequence). The CDR3 is CANIGTDKFYEQYF. CDR3 sequence (DNA): TGCGCCAACATCGGGACAGACAAATTCTACGAGCAGTATTTC.

This clonotype has just one count. CDR3 protein: CASSLRTAEAPEAFF. The DNA of the CDR3 is TGTGCCAGTAGTCTCCGAACAGCGGAGGCCCCTGAAGCTTTCTTT. This sequence joins TRBV6-1 and TRBJ1-1; D is unclear. Germline V lookup: CDR1 MNHNS, CDR2 SASEGT. The CDR3 has 15 residues. The V end lost 9 bases, the J end lost 6 bases, and 23 bases lay between the germline ends.

This clonotype occurred many times. V usage is TRBV6-6 and J usage is TRBJ1-5, with TRBD1 as a possible D gene (6 bases). The V gene's germline CDR1 is MNHNY and CDR2 SVGAGI (reference sequence). CDR3 length: 15 residues. V was trimmed by 6 bases and J by 5 bases, leaving 17 bases between them. CDR3: CASRSRGGLDQPQHF. CDR3 coding DNA: TGTGCCAGCAGATCGAGAGGGGGGCTTGATCAGCCCCAGCATTTT.

This clonotype appeared many times. A much larger clonotype is one base distant, so this may be a read error. Without the conserved terminal phenylalanine or tryptophan, this CDR3 likely stems from a read error. The rearrangement joins TRBV11-3 to TRBJ1-1, with 12 bases that match TRBD1. Looked up from germline, CDR1 is SGHNT and CDR2 is YENEEA. This CDR3 has 16 residues. Trimming took 6 bases from V and 3 from J; bases not matched to a gene: 8. CDR3 coding DNA: TGTGCCAGCAGAGATCCGGGACAGGGGGCCGACACTGAAGCTTTCTCT. Residues: CASRDPGQGADTEAFS.

The sample holds many counts of this clonotype. The V call is TRBV28, the J call TRBJ1-4, with TRBD1 matching over 8 bases. Germline values: CDR1 MDHEN, CDR2 SYDVKM. Trimming cost V 7 bases and J 4 bases; bases outside gene matches: 17. CDR3 length: 18 amino acids. In nucleotides, the CDR3 is TGTGCCAGCACTGTCCGCAGGGGGCGTAGGGTCTTTAATGAAAAACTGTTTTTT. Its translation is CASTVRRGRRVFNEKLFF.

The V call is TRBV6-1, the J call TRBJ2-7, with D possibly being TRBD2 (5 bases). The CDR3 spans 15 residues. From germline, CDR1 is MNHNS and CDR2 SASEGT. With 9 bases removed from V and 0 bases from J, the gap between germline ends came to 18 bases. CDR3 sequence: CASRHTSGSSYEQYF. In DNA, the CDR3 is TGTGCCAGTCGACACACGAGCGGTAGCTCCTACGAGCAGTACTTC.

This clonotype was recorded many times. The chain links TRBV12-3 or TRBV12-4 to TRBJ2-7, with D possibly being TRBD2 (6 bases). The CDR3 has 12 residues. Trimming took 6 bases from V and 7 from J, leaving 13 bases between them. CDR3 DNA sequence: TGTGCCAGCAGCCCTTTTCGGGGGGAGCAGTACTTC. Amino acid sequence: CASSPFRGEQYF.

About this clonotype: One junction end does not reproduce the germline sequence, and a read error may be involved. The gene calls are TRBV12-3 or TRBV12-4 and TRBJ1-5, with D uncertain. This CDR3 is 14 amino acids long. CDR3 sequence reads: CASSFLGLNEPQYF. Written as DNA, the CDR3 is TGTGCCAGCAGTTTCCTAGGCCTCAATGAGCCCCAGTATTTC.

This clonotype was detected many times. The chain employs TRBV20-1 and TRBJ2-1, with TRBD2 matching over 10 bases. V shed 5 bases, J shed 0 bases, and the junction held 4 bases outside the gene matches. CDR1 is DFQATT and CDR2 is SNEGSKA in the germline V gene (reference sequence). This CDR3 has 15 residues. CDR3: CSASTSGVSYNEQFF. In DNA form, the CDR3 reads TGCAGTGCTTCCACTAGCGGGGTCTCCTACAATGAGCAGTTCTTC.

This clonotype was seen more than once but under ten times. The V and J genes are TRBV20-1 and TRBJ2-2, with 8 bases fitting TRBD1. Germline V CDR1 and CDR2: DFQATT, SNEGSKA (reference sequence). The V gene end was trimmed by 0 bases and the J gene end by 4 bases; junction bases not matched to a gene: 4. The CDR3 is made up of 15 amino acids. CDR3 sequence: CSARDLTGGTGELFF. The CDR3 DNA follows: TGCAGTGCTAGAGATCTAACAGGGGGCACCGGGGAGCTGTTTTTT.

The CDR3 reads CASSPLDRAGYGYTF. In DNA, the CDR3 is TGCGCCAGCAGCCCTCTGGACAGGGCTGGGTATGGCTACACCTTC. V usage is TRBV5-1 and J usage is TRBJ1-2, with 8 bases identical to TRBD1. Germline V gene sequence: CDR1 SGHRS, CDR2 YFSETQ. The CDR3 spans 15 residues. The V gene end was trimmed by 4 bases and the J gene end by 5 bases; junction bases not matched to a gene: 10.

The table lists this clonotype with a count of one. This likely comes from a read error, as the CDR3 has no conserved phenylalanine or tryptophan at its end. The chain has TRBV29-1 and TRBJ2-1; D remains ambiguous. V lost 4 bases and J 4 bases, leaving 5 bases between the germline ends. Per the germline V gene, CDR1 is SQVTM and CDR2 is ANQGSEA. The CDR3 loop spans 11 amino acids. The DNA of the CDR3 is TGCAGCGTTGCCACATACAATGAGCAGTTCCTT. Its protein product is CSVATYNEQFL.

This clonotype was counted a single time. A much larger clone sits a single nucleotide away, making a read error possible. This chain links TRBV7-9 with TRBJ2-5; the D call may be TRBD1 or TRBD2 (6 bases each). Germline V lookup: CDR1 SEHNR, CDR2 FQNEAQ (reference sequence). V was clipped by 5 bases and J by 4 bases, with 14 bases between them. The CDR3 spans 14 residues. In nucleotides, the CDR3 is TGTGCCAGCAGCCCCGCGGGACACCTAGAGACCCAGTACTTC. This codes for CASSPAGHLETQYF.